These T cell receptor beta chains were read from a single sample in a study of cytomegalovirus exposure and HLA in healthy donors. Here immunoSEQ multiplex PCR was the method, and the copy in TCRdb shows in-frame clones only, minus some. The table records about 140,000 clones, around 70% of them present only once. The specimen sequenced was PBMCs. The receptors here all came from a woman aged 25 to 39 in good health and CMV-seronegative. Each CDR3 is given with its conserved first and last residue. The D gene is left open where the match is weak. Clone size, where shown, is once, few, many, or a class for clones that have expanded.

cdr3_length d_call j_call clone_size v_call cdr3_aa cdr3_nt
12 NA TRBJ1-5 NA TRBV28 CASTLSNQPQHF TGTGCCAGCACATTGAGCAATCAGCCCCAGCATTTT
17 NA TRBJ1-2 NA TRBV5-1 CASSLVIGANVNYGYTF TGCGCCAGCAGCTTGGTTATAGGGGCCAACGTTAACTATGGCTACACCTTC
12 NA TRBJ2-2 few TRBV9 CASSPGVGELFF TGTGCCAGCAGCCCGGGGGTCGGGGAGCTGTTTTTT
12 NA TRBJ2-7 once TRBV28 CASSLDSYEQYF TGTGCCAGCAGTTTGGACAGCTACGAGCAGTACTTC
16 NA TRBJ1-5 NA TRBV4-1 CASSQAPGGGNQPQHF TGCGCCAGCAGCCAAGCCCCGGGGGGTGGGAATCAGCCCCAGCATTTT
15 NA TRBJ2-3 NA TRBV7-9 CSSSLVVRSTDTQYF TGTTCCAGCAGCTTAGTCGTCAGGTCCACAGATACGCAGTATTTT
14 NA TRBJ1-1 once TRBV19 CASTPGGGRTEAFF TGTGCCAGTACCCCCGGTGGGGGCCGAACTGAAGCTTTCTTT
18 NA TRBJ1-6 NA TRBV27 CARPRDTHPGSYNSPLHF TGTGCCAGACCCCGGGATACCCACCCCGGCTCCTATAATTCACCCCTCCACTTT
18 TRBD1 TRBJ1-5 few TRBV6-4 CASSDLRTGNLSNQPQHF TGTGCCAGCAGTGACCTTAGGACAGGGAATTTGAGCAATCAGCCCCAGCATTTT
16 TRBD2 TRBJ2-3 NA TRBV5-1 CASSLGSGGAIDTQYF TGCGCCAGCAGTTTGGGAAGCGGGGGGGCCATAGATACGCAGTATTTT
10 NA TRBJ1-1 NA TRBV6-1 CASTRTEAFF TGTGCCAGCACCCGGACTGAAGCTTTCTTT
20 TRBD1 TRBJ1-6 NA TRBV9 CASSVGFGTGGKSYNSPLHF TGTGCCAGCAGCGTAGGATTCGGGACAGGGGGCAAGTCCTATAATTCACCCCTCCACTTT
14 NA TRBJ1-1 few TRBV5-1 CASSLWGQNTEAFF TGCGCCAGCAGCTTGTGGGGACAGAACACTGAAGCTTTCTTT
17 TRBD2 TRBJ2-7 NA TRBV11-2 CASSALGRASGRDEQYF TGTGCCAGCAGCGCACTGGGCAGGGCTAGCGGGAGGGACGAGCAGTACTTC
16 TRBD1 TRBJ1-2 once TRBV28 CASTSPIGQGNYGYTF TGTGCCAGCACCTCCCCCATAGGACAGGGGAACTATGGCTACACCTTC
14 TRBD1 TRBJ1-2 NA TRBV6-1 CASLPDRGPDGYTF TGTGCCAGCTTACCTGACAGGGGGCCGGATGGCTACACCTTC
17 TRBD2 TRBJ2-7 NA TRBV19 CASSPRPTSGRTYEQYF TGTGCCAGTAGTCCTCGCCCGACTAGCGGGAGAACCTACGAGCAGTACTTC
12 TRBD1 TRBJ2-7 NA TRBV29-1 CSVVSQGTEQYF TGCAGCGTTGTCTCACAGGGGACCGAGCAGTACTTC
15 NA TRBJ1-5 NA TRBV6-4 CASSDPRGSNQPQHF TGTGCCAGCAGTGACCCCAGGGGAAGCAATCAGCCCCAGCATTTT
12 NA TRBJ2-3 few TRBV4-1 CASSQGGNTQYF TGCGCCAGCAGCCAAGGGGGCAATACGCAGTATTTT
14 TRBD1 TRBJ2-7 NA TRBV5-1 CASSQTGDTTEQYF TGCGCCAGCAGCCAAACAGGGGATACTACCGAGCAGTACTTC
15 NA TRBJ1-5 NA TRBV7-6 CASKRTPYSNQPQHF TGTGCCAGCAAGAGGACACCGTATAGCAATCAGCCCCAGCATTTT
15 NA TRBJ1-3 NA TRBV5-1 CASSPLTASGNTIYF TGCGCCAGCAGCCCTTTGACAGCCTCTGGAAACACCATATATTTT
17 TRBD2 TRBJ2-1 NA TRBV9 CASSPGLAGASYNEQFF TGTGCCAGCAGCCCGGGACTAGCGGGGGCCTCCTACAATGAGCAGTTCTTC
13 NA TRBJ2-2 NA TRBV5-4 CASSPVNTGELFF TGTGCCAGCAGCCCCGTGAACACCGGGGAGCTGTTTTTT
16 TRBD1 TRBJ2-3 NA TRBV5-4 CASSFKQGVNTDTQYF TGTGCCAGCAGCTTCAAACAGGGGGTAAACACAGATACGCAGTATTTT
14 NA TRBJ1-3 NA TRBV5-1 CASSGGDSGNTIYF TGCGCCAGCAGTGGGGGCGACTCTGGAAACACCATATATTTT
15 TRBD2 TRBJ2-1 NA TRBV12-5 CASGLGTSRNNEQFF TGTGCTAGTGGTTTGGGGACTAGCCGAAACAATGAGCAGTTCTTC
15 TRBD1 TRBJ2-5 NA TRBV5-1 CASSKTGKKEETQYF TGCGCCAGCAGCAAGACAGGGAAAAAGGAAGAGACCCAGTACTTC
16 TRBD2 TRBJ2-7 NA TRBV5-1 CASSPDGSGGSYEQYF TGCGCCAGCAGCCCTGACGGGAGCGGGGGGTCCTACGAGCAGTACTTC
15 TRBD2 TRBJ2-3 NA TRBV7-2 CASSFRGGATDTQYF TGTGCCAGCAGCTTTCGCGGGGGGGCCACAGATACGCAGTATTTT
16 TRBD2 TRBJ2-5 NA TRBV9 CASSVSSGGSQETQYF TGTGCCAGCAGCGTGTCTAGCGGGGGCTCCCAAGAGACCCAGTACTTC
14 TRBD1 TRBJ1-4 NA TRBV9 CASSVDQGEEKLFF TGTGCCAGCAGCGTCGACCAGGGGGAGGAAAAACTGTTTTTT
15 TRBD2 TRBJ2-7 NA TRBV7-2 CASSRALAETYEQYF TGTGCCAGCAGCCGGGCGCTAGCGGAGACCTACGAGCAGTACTTC
15 TRBD1 TRBJ2-7 NA TRBV28 CASSSPGQGRYEQYF TGTGCCAGCAGTTCGCCGGGACAGGGCCGCTACGAGCAGTACTTC
12 NA TRBJ2-1 NA TRBV2 CASRKTSFRQFF TGTGCCAGCAGGAAGACTAGTTTTCGGCAGTTCTTC
14 NA TRBJ2-7 once TRBV19 CASSDFGRRDEQYF TGTGCCAGTAGTGACTTTGGCCGTAGAGACGAGCAGTACTTC
15 TRBD1 TRBJ2-1 NA TRBV7-3 CASSHGQGTYNEQFF TGTGCCAGCAGCCACGGACAGGGTACTTACAATGAGCAGTTCTTC
15 NA TRBJ1-1 NA TRBV7-3 CASSWPEQGNTEAFF TGTGCCAGCAGCTGGCCGGAGCAGGGGAACACTGAAGCTTTCTTT
15 TRBD2 TRBJ2-5 few TRBV7-3 CASSDGGGSKETQYF TGTGCCAGCAGCGACGGGGGGGGGTCGAAAGAGACCCAGTACTTC
16 TRBD2 TRBJ2-1 NA TRBV7-3 CASRATGGLGTNEQFF TGTGCCAGCAGGGCCACCGGGGGGTTGGGTACCAATGAGCAGTTCTTC
13 TRBD2 TRBJ2-7 NA TRBV5-1 CASANGRANEQYF TGCGCCAGCGCAAACGGGAGGGCCAACGAGCAGTACTTC
12 TRBD1 TRBJ1-6 once TRBV29-1 CSVAEDRGTLHF TGCAGCGTTGCGGAAGACAGGGGTACCCTCCACTTT
12 NA TRBJ1-2 NA TRBV5-8 CASSLTRLGYTF TGTGCCAGCAGCTTAACTCGCCTCGGCTACACCTTC
16 TRBD1 TRBJ2-2 NA TRBV5-1 CASSLRGQGDTGELFF TGCGCCAGCAGCTTGAGAGGGCAGGGGGACACCGGGGAGCTGTTTTTT
15 TRBD1 TRBJ2-1 few TRBV28 CASWTSGTAYNEQFF TGTGCCAGCTGGACTTCCGGGACAGCCTACAATGAGCAGTTCTTC
15 TRBD1 TRBJ1-5 NA TRBV7-3 CASSSRTGFYQPQHF TGTGCCAGCAGCTCCCGGACAGGGTTCTACCAGCCCCAGCATTTT
16 NA TRBJ1-4 NA TRBV4-1 CASSDLAGKEDEKLFF TGCGCCAGCAGCGACCTCGCGGGAAAAGAGGATGAAAAACTGTTTTTT
13 NA TRBJ1-2 few TRBV2 CASSRDINYGYTF TGTGCCAGCAGCCGGGACATTAACTATGGCTACACCTTC
16 NA TRBJ1-2 NA TRBV6-1 CASSEEGRRGNYGYTF TGTGCCAGCAGTGAAGAAGGGCGAAGGGGTAACTATGGCTACACCTTC
14 NA TRBJ1-2 once TRBV7-2 CASSRGGSNYGYTF TGTGCCAGCTCTCGGGGGGGAAGCAACTATGGCTACACCTTC
12 NA TRBJ2-5 NA TRBV2 CAGRLVPETQYF TGTGCCGGGCGACTAGTTCCGGAGACCCAGTACTTC
14 TRBD1 TRBJ1-6 once TRBV6-5 CASRLQGAQSPLHF TGTGCCAGCAGGCTACAGGGGGCTCAATCACCCCTCCACTTT